The present entry profiles one T cell receptor beta chain with its context. The data originate from a study of blood T cell repertoires in COVID-19. Turning to the study itself: Material from acute and convalescent COVID-19 was sourced from the United States, Italy and Spain.

Original handling: The authors estimated nucleated cell counts from reference gene primer amplification. Repertoires were generated with immunoSEQ multiplex PCR, while TCRdb's copy carries only in-frame clones and drops some. V, J and clone size are those of that table, while D and trimming were read from the DNA. The sample holds about 94,000 clones; approximately 79% are singletons and the top ten take under 5%. The CDR3 contains 13 residues. CDR1 and CDR2 from the germline V gene are MRHNA and SNTAGT. Deletions cut 4 bases from V and 0 bases from J, with 6 bases between. Enrollment of patients from Seattle took place during active infection, with longitudinal follow-up.

The sequence was obtained from a man in his sixties or seventies with COVID-19, enrolled during active disease. This sequence joins TRBV6-4 and TRBJ2-5, with D perhaps matching TRBD2 (5 bases). The specimen was peripheral blood. The CDR3 loop reads CASSVRDQETQYF. The CDR3 nucleotides are TGTGCCAGCAGTGTGAGGGACCAAGAGACCCAGTACTTC.